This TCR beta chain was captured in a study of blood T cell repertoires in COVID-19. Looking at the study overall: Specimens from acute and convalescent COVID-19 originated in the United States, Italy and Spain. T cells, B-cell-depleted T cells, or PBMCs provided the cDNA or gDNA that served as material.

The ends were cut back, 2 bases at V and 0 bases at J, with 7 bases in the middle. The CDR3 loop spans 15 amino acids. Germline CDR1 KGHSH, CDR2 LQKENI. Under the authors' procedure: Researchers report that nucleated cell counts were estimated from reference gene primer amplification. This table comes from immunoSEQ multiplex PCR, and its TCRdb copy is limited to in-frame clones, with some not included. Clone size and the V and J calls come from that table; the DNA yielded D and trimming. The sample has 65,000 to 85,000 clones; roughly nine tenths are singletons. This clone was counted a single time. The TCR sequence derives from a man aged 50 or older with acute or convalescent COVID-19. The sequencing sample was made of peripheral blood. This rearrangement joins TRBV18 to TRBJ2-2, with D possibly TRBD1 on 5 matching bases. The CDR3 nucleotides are TGTGCCAGCTCACCAACAGGAGCGAACACCGGGGAGCTGTTTTTT. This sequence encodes CASSPTGANTGELFF.